A single sample gave rise to the 21 T cell receptor beta chains below, sequenced in a study of shared T cell receptors in the human thymus. The protocol was immunoSEQ multiplex PCR, while the TCRdb copy is restricted to in-frame clones and leaves out a portion. The sample has 500,000 to 850,000 clones; 70% to 90% are singletons. These records were also assigned to another study, of human thymus T cells.

Material: thymocytes. The receptors shown here come from a boy under three years old with a congenital heart defect.

This chain links TRBV27 with TRBJ2-2; 7 positions agree with TRBD1. V trimming: 1 base; J trimming: 6 bases; junction bases outside the gene matches: 2. The V gene's germline CDR1 is MNHEY and CDR2 SMNVEV (reference sequence). This CDR3 has 14 residues. This CDR3 is CASSLYDRAGELFF. The DNA of the CDR3 is TGTGCCAGCAGTTTATACGACAGGGCCGGGGAGCTGTTTTTT.

V is TRBV2 and J is TRBJ1-2; unclear D gene. Germline V gene lookup returns CDR1 SNHLY and CDR2 FYNNEI. The V end lost 6 bases, the J end lost 7 bases, and 15 bases lay between the germline ends. This CDR3 contains 13 residues. The CDR3 DNA reads TGTGCCAGCAGCCTCGGGAGGGAGGGTGGCTACACCTTC. This translates into CASSLGREGGYTF.

The rearrangement links TRBV28 to TRBJ2-3, with TRBD2 identical over 10 bases. This CDR3 contains 15 residues. J lost 8 bases, V lost 6 bases, and 11 bases had no gene match. CDR1 is MDHEN and CDR2 is SYDVKM in the germline V gene. CDR3 region: CASSPRGLAGGTQYF. The CDR3 DNA sequence: TGTGCCAGCAGCCCCCGGGGTTTAGCGGGAGGTACGCAGTATTTT.

This rearrangement joins TRBV10-2 to TRBJ1-5; the D gene is possibly TRBD1 (6 bases). V was cut by 2 bases and J by 8 bases, with 16 bases left in between. The CDR3 is 15 residues long. Germline CDR1 and CDR2: WSHSY and SAAADI. The CDR3, as DNA: TGCGCCAGCAGTGAGCAGCAGGGGAGTGAAGAGCCCCAGCATTTT. Protein sequence: CASSEQQGSEEPQHF.

This chain joins TRBV15 and TRBJ2-1; no clear D. CDR3 length: 14 residues. Per germline, CDR1 LNHNV and CDR2 YYDKDF (reference sequence). V was clipped by 8 bases and J by 5 bases, with 16 bases between them. The CDR3 sequence is CATHDLGTDNEQFF. The CDR3, as DNA: TGTGCCACCCATGACCTAGGCACTGACAATGAGCAGTTCTTC.

The V and J genes are TRBV19 and TRBJ2-7; 8 bases match TRBD1. With 10 bases clipped from V and 2 bases from J, the junction kept 13 bases outside the gene matches. The CDR3 is 15 amino acids. Germline V gives CDR1 LNHDA, CDR2 SQIVND (reference sequence). Here the CDR3 DNA reads TGTGCCACCCGAGACCCCACACAGGGGGCCTACGAGCAGTACTTC. This codes for CATRDPTQGAYEQYF. The variable domain in full, with the rest retrieved from reference TRBV19 and TRBJ2-7, is DGGITQSPKYLFRKEGQNVTLSCEQNLNHDAMYWYRQDPGQGLRLIYYSQIVNDFQKGDIAEGYSVSREKKESFPLTVTSAQKNPTAFYLCATRDPTQGAYEQYFGPGTRLTVT.

The chain joins TRBV15 to TRBJ1-1; 7 bases map to TRBD1. J was trimmed by 5 bases and V by 3 bases; bases with no gene match: 9. The length of the CDR3 is 15 residues. Germline V gene lookup returns CDR1 LNHNV and CDR2 YYDKDF (reference sequence). CDR3 region: CATSRIDRDKTEAFF. The DNA for the CDR3 is TGTGCCACCAGCAGGATTGACAGGGATAAAACTGAAGCTTTCTTT.

The chain joins TRBV5-1 to TRBJ2-7; D may be TRBD1 (6 bases). Germline CDR1 and CDR2: SGHRS and YFSETQ. V was trimmed by 4 bases and J by 2 bases, leaving 13 bases between them. This CDR3 region has 14 residues. CDR3 in amino acids: CASSAGTPTYEQYF. The CDR3 DNA reads as TGCGCCAGCAGCGCCGGGACACCAACCTACGAGCAGTACTTC. Complete variable domain (other parts from reference TRBV5-1 and TRBJ2-7): KAGVTQTPRYLIKTRGQQVTLSCSPISGHRSVSWYQQTPGQGLQFLFEYFSETQRNKGNFPGRFSGRQFSNSRSEMNVSTLELGDSALYLCASSAGTPTYEQYFGPGTRLTVT.

The chain is built from TRBV27 and TRBJ2-7, with 8 bases aligning to TRBD2. This CDR3 contains 14 residues. The V segment lost 3 bases and the J segment 2 bases; nucleotides outside the gene matches: 3. Per germline, CDR1 MNHEY and CDR2 SMNVEV (reference sequence). The CDR3 DNA sequence: TGTGCCAGCAGTTTTAGCGGGACTGCCTACGAGCAGTACTTC. Translated, it gives CASSFSGTAYEQYF.

This clone was seen just once. This chain links TRBV9 with TRBJ1-6, with 9 nucleotides matching TRBD1. The CDR3 loop spans 15 amino acids. The V segment lost 3 bases and the J segment 10 bases; nucleotides outside the gene matches: 8. CDR1 is SGDLS and CDR2 is YYNGEE in the germline V gene. CDR3 sequence reads: CASSASGQGLSPLHF. Here the CDR3 DNA reads TGTGCCAGCAGCGCCTCCGGACAGGGGCTATCACCCCTCCACTTT.

This chain joins TRBV28 and TRBJ1-2; TRBD1 matches 8 bases. The V gene end was trimmed by 5 bases and the J gene end by 4 bases; junction bases not matched to a gene: 15. CDR1 MDHEN and CDR2 SYDVKM come from the germline V gene. The CDR3 length is 17 residues. The CDR3 protein is CASSRGQGSIIAYGYTF. The CDR3, as DNA: TGTGCCAGCAGTCGAGGACAGGGATCGATAATAGCCTATGGCTACACCTTC.

This chain links TRBV5-1 with TRBJ2-7, with 11 bases aligning to TRBD2. Germline V gene data show CDR1 as SGHRS and CDR2 as YFSETQ. The CDR3 length is 16 residues. The V gene end was trimmed by 5 bases and the J gene end by 6 bases; junction bases not matched to a gene: 13. CDR3 coding DNA: TGCGCCAGCAGTTCTGAAGGTCTAGCGGGGGGCTCCGAGCAGTACTTC. Its protein is CASSSEGLAGGSEQYF.

The CDR3 DNA follows: TGTGCCAGCAGCCAAGACTCGGTATTTCAGTACTTC. This translates into CASSQDSVFQYF. The chain recombines TRBV14 with TRBJ2-4; D unresolved. V was trimmed by 0 bases and J by 11 bases, leaving 8 bases between them. This CDR3 has 12 amino acids. Germline CDR1 reads SGHDN; CDR2 reads FVKESK.

The rearrangement joins TRBV6-5 to TRBJ2-7; 10 bases are shared with TRBD1. This CDR3 spans 15 amino acids. CDR1 is MNHEY, CDR2 SVGAGI, per germline. V lost 6 bases, J lost 5 bases, and 10 bases stayed unmatched. CDR3 sequence: CASSQGGTGDHEQYF. CDR3 in DNA: TGTGCCAGCAGCCAAGGCGGGACAGGGGACCACGAGCAGTACTTC.

J is TRBJ2-3 and V is TRBV7-6; 8 bases map to TRBD2. V shed 1 base and J 0 bases; nucleotides not matched to a gene: 12. Germline-derived CDR1 and CDR2 are SGHVS and FNYEAQ. The CDR3 covers 19 residues. In DNA, the CDR3 is TGTGCCAGCAGCTTAGTTTTCCCCCCCGCGGGGGGTAGCACAGATACGCAGTATTTT. Translating gives CASSLVFPPAGGSTDTQYF. Full variable domain (remainder filled in from reference TRBV7-6 and TRBJ2-3): GAGVSQSPRYKVTKRGQDVALRCDPISGHVSLYWYRQALGQGPEFLTYFNYEAQQDKSGLPNDRFSAERPEGSISTLTIQRTEQRDSAMYRCASSLVFPPAGGSTDTQYFGPGTRLTVL.

The chain has TRBV6-5 and TRBJ2-1; 11 bases are a match to TRBD2. With 9 bases clipped from V and 2 bases from J, the junction kept 6 bases outside the gene matches. CDR3 length equals 15 residues. Germline CDR1 MNHEY, CDR2 SVGAGI. CDR3 amino acids: CASGTSGITYNEQFF. CDR3 bases: TGTGCCAGTGGGACTAGCGGAATCACCTACAATGAGCAGTTCTTC.

The CDR3: CASSWGGRGHNEQYF. The CDR3 region has the DNA TGCGCCAGCAGCTGGGGGGGCAGGGGGCACAACGAGCAGTACTTC. The chain couples TRBV5-1 to TRBJ2-7; weak D call: TRBD1 (8 bases). This CDR3 spans 15 amino acids. The V gene's germline CDR1 is SGHRS and CDR2 YFSETQ. Trimming left V 3 bases short and J 5 bases short, with 18 bases between.

The V call is TRBV27, the J call TRBJ1-3; TRBD1 agrees at 8 bases. The CDR3 has 16 residues. V shed 5 bases, J shed 1 base, and the junction held 7 bases outside the gene matches. Germline V gives CDR1 MNHEY, CDR2 SMNVEV (reference sequence). CDR3 nucleotide sequence: TGTGCCAGCAGTCCGGACAGGGTAACGTCTGGAAACACCATATATTTT. This sequence encodes CASSPDRVTSGNTIYF.

V and J are TRBV15 and TRBJ2-3, with 8 bases fitting TRBD2. The CDR3 totals 18 residues. The trim removed 0 bases at V and 5 bases at J, leaving 13 bases unmatched. Germline V CDR1 and CDR2: LNHNV, YYDKDF (reference sequence). The CDR3 here is CATSREGRREGRKDTQYF. The CDR3, as DNA: TGTGCCACCAGCAGAGAGGGGAGACGGGAGGGCCGCAAAGATACGCAGTATTTT. Combining the CDR3 with reference TRBV15 and TRBJ2-3 gives the whole variable domain DAMVIQNPRYQVTQFGKPVTLSCSQTLNHNVMYWYQQKSSQAPKLLFHYYDKDFNNEADTPDNFQSRRPNTSFCFLDIRSPGLGDTAMYLCATSREGRREGRKDTQYFGPGTRLTVL.

This chain connects TRBV29-1 to TRBJ2-6; 8 bases line up with TRBD1. Trimming cost V 4 bases and J 0 bases; bases outside gene matches: 11. The germline V gene has CDR1 SQVTM and CDR2 ANQGSEA. The CDR3 covers 18 residues. In DNA form, the CDR3 reads TGCAGCGTTGGCTTTTCGGACAGGGATAACTCTGGGGCCAACGTCCTGACTTTC. Translating it yields CSVGFSDRDNSGANVLTF. Full variable domain (outside the CDR3, taken from reference TRBV29-1 and TRBJ2-6): SAVISQKPSRDICQRGTSLTIQCQVDSQVTMMFWYRQQPGQSLTLIATANQGSEATYESGFVIDKFPISRPNLTFSTLTVSNMSPEDSSIYLCSVGFSDRDNSGANVLTFGAGSRLTVL.

This clone occurred a few times. V gene TRBV19 combines with J gene TRBJ1-5; D is possibly TRBD1 (6 bases). Trimming took off 5 bases at V and 2 bases at J, with 22 bases between the two ends. The CDR3 covers 18 residues. Per the germline V gene, CDR1 is LNHDA and CDR2 is SQIVND (reference sequence). This CDR3 is CASSPQGQGLDGNQPQHF. As DNA, the CDR3 is TGTGCCAGTAGTCCCCAGGGGCAGGGGTTGGATGGCAATCAGCCCCAGCATTTT.